This entry lists 32 T cell receptor beta chains sequenced from one sample in a study of glioma-infiltrating T cells after dendritic cell vaccination. Time point reported: after dendritic cell vaccination, including at tumor progression/relapse. Here immunoSEQ multiplex PCR was the method, and the copy in TCRdb shows in-frame clones only, minus some. The table records 80,000 to 100,000 clones, more than 70% of them present only once. Sequenced here: blood, sampled after dendritic cell vaccination. The receptors were gathered from a human donor with glioblastoma.

This clone was counted between two and nine times. Written as DNA, the CDR3 is TGTGCCAGCAGTTCCACTGTTGATACGCAGTATTTT. This codes for CASSSTVDTQYF. The chain is built from TRBV27 and TRBJ2-3; D unclear. Germline V gene sequence: CDR1 MNHEY, CDR2 SMNVEV (reference sequence). The V end lost 4 bases, the J end lost 6 bases, and 8 bases lay between the germline ends. The CDR3 consists of 12 residues.

This clone was counted only a few times. V usage is TRBV10-3 and J usage is TRBJ1-2; tentative D call: TRBD1 (6 bases). Looked up from germline, CDR1 is ENHRY and CDR2 is SYGVKD. Deletions cut 6 bases from V and 3 bases from J, with 20 bases between. The CDR3 has 16 amino acids. Here the CDR3 reads CAISTLGGGKDYGYTF. The CDR3 region has the DNA TGTGCCATCAGCACCCTGGGCGGGGGCAAGGACTATGGCTACACCTTC.

This clone has just a few counts. The rearrangement uses TRBV7-9 and TRBJ2-7; TRBD2 aligns across 7 bases. Germline CDR1 reads SEHNR; CDR2 reads FQNEAQ (reference sequence). V lost 5 bases and J lost 4; bases outside the gene matches: 8. This CDR3 is 14 amino acids long. CDR3 region: CASSPGLRSYEQYF. CDR3 bases: TGTGCCAGCAGCCCGGGACTAAGATCATACGAGCAGTACTTC.

The chain uses TRBV28 and TRBJ1-1; D unresolved. Germline-derived CDR1 and CDR2 are MDHEN and SYDVKM. Trimming stripped 4 bases from V and 0 bases from J, with 9 bases between. The CDR3 is 14 residues long. CDR3 region: CASSSDTLNTEAFF. Written as DNA, the CDR3 is TGTGCCAGCAGTTCCGACACATTGAACACTGAAGCTTTCTTT.

In this sample, this clone turned up once. V usage is TRBV28 and J usage is TRBJ2-7; TRBD2 aligns across 7 bases. V lost 8 bases to trimming and J lost 1 base; unmatched junction nucleotides: 5. The germline V gene has CDR1 MDHEN and CDR2 SYDVKM. This CDR3 spans 13 amino acids. Here the CDR3 DNA reads TGTGCCAGCTGGGCGGGAGTATCCTACGAGCAGTACTTC. Amino acids: CASWAGVSYEQYF.

The chain employs TRBV6-5 and TRBJ2-7; TRBD2 matches 8 bases. V was clipped by 2 bases and J by 0 bases; unmatched bases: 6. The V gene's germline CDR1 is MNHEY and CDR2 SVGAGI. This CDR3 has 16 amino acids. CDR3 protein: CASSYTLAASSYEQYF. The CDR3 nucleotides are TGTGCCAGCAGTTACACACTAGCGGCCAGCTCCTACGAGCAGTACTTC.

The chain combines TRBV5-6 with TRBJ2-1; D remains unclear. The CDR3 sequence is 13 residues long. Trimming removed 1 base from V and 10 bases from J, with 12 bases in between. Germline lookup yields CDR1 SGHDT and CDR2 YYEEEE. The CDR3 nucleotides read TGTGCCAGCAGCTTGTCTGCGAACTGGGAGCAGTTCTTC. This translates into CASSLSANWEQFF.

This clone was observed a single time. The chain has TRBV27 and TRBJ2-7, with a possible D match to TRBD1 (5 bases). CDR3 length: 16 amino acids. With 6 bases removed from V and 3 bases from J, the gap between germline ends came to 21 bases. Germline V gene sequence: CDR1 MNHEY, CDR2 SMNVEV (reference sequence). The CDR3 DNA reads TGTGCCAGCAGGTCCCTACGCAGGGTCCGTGGCTACGAGCAGTACTTC. This codes for CASRSLRRVRGYEQYF.

This chain uses TRBV19 with TRBJ2-6; D possibly corresponds to TRBD1 (6 bases). CDR1 and CDR2 (germline): LNHDA, SQIVND (reference sequence). The length of the CDR3 is 17 residues. V was clipped by 3 bases and J by 2 bases, with 14 bases between them. The CDR3 nucleotides read TGTGCCAGTAGTATGTGGCAGGGGATTCCTGGGGCCAACGTCCTGACTTTC. Translation: CASSMWQGIPGANVLTF.

The chain combines TRBV5-4 with TRBJ2-2; 12 bases line up with TRBD2. V shed 0 bases, J shed 5 bases, and the junction held 2 bases outside the gene matches. CDR3 size: 16 residues. Germline V lookup: CDR1 SGHNT, CDR2 YYREEE (reference sequence). CDR3 region: CASSLASGRATGELFF. The CDR3 DNA follows: TGTGCCAGCAGCTTGGCTAGCGGGAGGGCGACCGGGGAGCTGTTTTTT. The whole variable domain, remainder taken from reference TRBV5-4 and TRBJ2-2, is ETGVTQSPTHLIKTRGQQVTLRCSSQSGHNTVSWYQQALGQGPQFIFQYYREEENGRGNFPPRFSGLQFPNYSSELNVNALELDDSALYLCASSLASGRATGELFFGEGSRLTVL.

This clone came up a few times. The chain employs TRBV7-6 and TRBJ2-3; 14 nucleotides line up with TRBD2. Trimming cost V 5 bases and J 2 bases; bases outside gene matches: 6. The germline CDR1 and CDR2 sequences are SGHVS and FNYEAQ. This CDR3 region has 17 residues. CDR3 nucleotides: TGTGCCAGCAGCCCCCGACTAGCGGGAGGGTACACAGATACGCAGTATTTT. Protein: CASSPRLAGGYTDTQYF.

The V call is TRBV10-3, the J call TRBJ1-3; TRBD1 matches 7 bases. Trimming cost V 9 bases and J 3 bases; bases outside gene matches: 8. The CDR3 is made up of 14 amino acids. Looked up from germline, CDR1 is ENHRY and CDR2 is SYGVKD. The CDR3 region is CAIGAGGSGNTIYF. The CDR3 region has the DNA TGTGCCATTGGGGCAGGGGGAAGTGGAAACACCATATATTTT.

This chain links TRBV5-6 with TRBJ2-7, with a possible D match to TRBD1 (5 bases). The germline CDR1 and CDR2 sequences are SGHDT and YYEEEE. This CDR3 comprises 14 residues. The V and J ends lost 6 bases and 0 bases respectively, with 13 bases between them. CDR3 region: CASNAGLSSYEQYF. The CDR3 nucleotides are TGTGCCAGCAACGCAGGGCTGAGCTCCTACGAGCAGTACTTC.

The chain couples TRBV25-1 to TRBJ2-7, with TRBD1 as a possible D gene (5 bases). CDR3 length: 13 residues. V was cut by 6 bases and J by 7 bases, with 16 bases left in between. Germline V gene lookup returns CDR1 MGHDK and CDR2 SYGVNS. CDR3 region: CASSVQGVGEQYF. In DNA form, the CDR3 reads TGTGCCAGCAGCGTCCAGGGTGTGGGGGAGCAGTACTTC.

This clone has just a few counts. This chain joins TRBV6-1 and TRBJ1-3, with TRBD1 matching 7 bases. The CDR3 runs to 14 residues. After removal of 6 bases from V and 4 bases from J, the junction contained 6 bases not matched to a gene. Looked up from germline, CDR1 is MNHNS and CDR2 is SASEGT. CDR3 loop: CASRDDRAGNTIYF. In DNA, the CDR3 is TGTGCCAGCAGAGACGACAGGGCAGGAAACACCATATATTTT.

J is TRBJ1-1 and V is TRBV5-1; D call uncertain. The CDR3 is made up of 15 amino acids. Germline V gene sequence: CDR1 SGHRS, CDR2 YFSETQ. V lost 1 base and J lost 2, with 12 bases in between. CDR3 DNA sequence: TGCGCCAGCAGCTTGCGTCGCTCGGGAAACACTGAAGCTTTCTTT. Translating gives CASSLRRSGNTEAFF.

The chain uses TRBV12-5 and TRBJ1-4; D ambiguous. From germline, CDR1 is LGHNT and CDR2 FRNRAP. The CDR3 runs 15 residues. Trimming took off 3 bases at V and 6 bases at J, with 14 bases between the two ends. Written as DNA, the CDR3 is TGTGCTAGTGGTTTAGGAGGACGTCAGCATGAAAAACTGTTTTTT. Its translation: CASGLGGRQHEKLFF.

The chain couples TRBV2 to TRBJ2-1; D may be TRBD2 (5 bases). The CDR3 totals 15 residues. Trimming removed 6 bases from V and 5 bases from J, with 17 bases in between. CDR1 SNHLY and CDR2 FYNNEI come from the germline V gene. In DNA form, the CDR3 reads TGTGCCAGCAGGGCTAGCCCTGCGGGCAACAATGAGCAGTTCTTC. Translation: CASRASPAGNNEQFF. Based on the CDR3 plus reference TRBV2 and TRBJ2-1, the full variable domain is EPEVTQTPSHQVTQMGQEVILRCVPISNHLYFYWYRQILGQKVEFLVSFYNNEISEKSEIFDDQFSVERPDGSNFTLKIRSTKLEDSAMYFCASRASPAGNNEQFFGPGTRLTVL.

The CDR3 DNA sequence: TGTGCCAGCAGTGAACCGGGACAGGGAACCATGGGGCAAGAGACCCAGTACTTC. Translation: CASSEPGQGTMGQETQYF. The chain employs TRBV6-1 and TRBJ2-5; TRBD1 matches at 9 bases. Unmatched junction bases numbered 12, after V lost 2 bases and J lost 2 bases. The germline CDR1 and CDR2 sequences are MNHNS and SASEGT. This CDR3 is 18 amino acids long.

The chain links TRBV18 to TRBJ1-5, with D hard to call. V was trimmed by 6 bases and J by 2 bases, leaving 11 bases between them. This CDR3 is built from 14 residues. Per germline, CDR1 KGHSH and CDR2 LQKENI. The CDR3 nucleotides are TGTGCCAGCTCGCCTAGCGGTGGCAATCAGCCCCAGCATTTT. Its translation is CASSPSGGNQPQHF.

The chain combines TRBV20-1 with TRBJ1-4; no firm D call. V was shortened by 3 bases and J by 8 bases, with 7 bases between the two germline ends. Germline V gene data show CDR1 as DFQATT and CDR2 as SNEGSKA (reference sequence). This CDR3 spans 11 amino acids. CDR3 sequence reads: CSARIGEKLFF. In DNA form, the CDR3 reads TGCAGTGCTAGGATCGGGGAAAAACTGTTTTTT.

This sequence joins TRBV14 and TRBJ1-1; D gene unclear. Per the germline V gene, CDR1 is SGHDN and CDR2 is FVKESK. This CDR3 is built from 14 residues. V shed 1 base and J shed 1 base, with 7 bases lying between them. CDR3 nucleotides: TGTGCCAGCAGCCAAGTGGCGGGGAACACTGAAGCTTTCTTT. This sequence encodes CASSQVAGNTEAFF.

This clone was observed a single time. The V gene is TRBV9, the J gene TRBJ2-3; the D gene is possibly TRBD2 (6 bases). V lost 0 bases to trimming and J lost 1 base, with 9 bases between them. CDR3 length: 15 residues. Germline-derived CDR1 and CDR2 are SGDLS and YYNGEE. In DNA form, the CDR3 reads TGTGCCAGCAGCGTAGTTGGCGGGGGCACAGATACGCAGTATTTT. Translation: CASSVVGGGTDTQYF.

The V call is TRBV7-3, the J call TRBJ2-1; no firm D call. From germline, CDR1 is SGHTA and CDR2 FQGTGA. This CDR3 has 19 amino acids. Trimming left V 2 bases short and J 0 bases short, with 20 bases between. CDR3 amino acids: CASSLLPITLGSSYNEQFF. As DNA, the CDR3 is TGTGCCAGCAGCTTACTCCCGATAACGCTAGGTAGCTCCTACAATGAGCAGTTCTTC.

The chain is built from TRBV15 and TRBJ2-5; 8 nucleotides line up with TRBD1. Germline V gene data show CDR1 as LNHNV and CDR2 as YYDKDF (reference sequence). CDR3 length: 15 amino acids. The junction had 6 bases not matched to a gene; V was cut back by 2 bases and J by 4 bases. CDR3 loop: CATSRSPGGRETQYF. In nucleotides, the CDR3 is TGTGCCACCAGCAGATCGCCAGGGGGCAGAGAGACCCAGTACTTC.

The CDR3 sequence is CASSKLTGSYGYTF. The CDR3 DNA follows: TGTGCCAGTAGTAAACTGACAGGGAGCTATGGCTACACCTTC. V gene TRBV19 combines with J gene TRBJ1-2; 7 bases align to TRBD1. The CDR3 sequence is 14 residues long. The ends lost 4 bases at V and 4 bases at J; junction bases unmatched: 6. Germline V gene sequence: CDR1 LNHDA, CDR2 SQIVND (reference sequence).

The V call is TRBV12-2, the J call TRBJ2-7; TRBD2 reflects the table's D call only, with no check against the DNA. TRBV12-2 is termed a pseudogene. CDR3 length equals 17 residues. CDR3 residues: CASRSFGLAGVSYEQYF. The CDR3 DNA reads TGTGCAAGTCGCTCCTTCGGACTAGCGGGTGTCTCTTACGAGCAGTACTTC.

V is TRBV2 and J is TRBJ2-5; a possible D gene is TRBD1 (5 bases). Per germline, CDR1 SNHLY and CDR2 FYNNEI. With 11 bases removed from V and 5 bases from J, the gap between germline ends came to 18 bases. CDR3 size: 13 residues. DNA of the CDR3: TGTGCCTTTGGGGCAGGGCTCGGGGAGACCCAGTACTTC. It yields the protein CAFGAGLGETQYF.

The V gene is TRBV29-1, the J gene TRBJ2-1, with 7 bases fitting TRBD1. Looked up from germline, CDR1 is SQVTM and CDR2 is ANQGSEA. The CDR3 runs 13 residues. V dropped 2 bases and J dropped 8; count of bases not matched to a gene: 6. The CDR3 DNA reads TGCAGCGTTGAACACGACAGGGAAGATGAGCAGTTCTTC. Amino acids: CSVEHDREDEQFF.

This clone appeared a few times. The genes are TRBV9 and TRBJ2-5, with D uncertain. Matching the DNA end better, TRBJ2-7 makes the J call doubtful. The CDR3 contains 14 residues. Germline V gene lookup returns CDR1 SGDLS and CDR2 YYNGEE. The CDR3 region has the DNA TGTGCCAGCAGCGTACAGCCGGAGCCCTACGAGCAGTACTTC. Encoded protein: CASSVQPEPYEQYF.

This clone showed up just a few times. The chain carries TRBV5-5 and TRBJ2-5; D may be TRBD1 (5 bases). Germline V lookup: CDR1 SGHKS, CDR2 YYEKEE (reference sequence). There are 15 residues in the CDR3. V was pared by 4 bases and J by 5 bases, with 18 bases between. CDR3 in amino acids: CASSPGHPGLETQYF. CDR3 DNA: TGTGCCAGCAGCCCCGGACACCCCGGGTTGGAGACCCAGTACTTC.

V usage is TRBV7-3 and J usage is TRBJ2-3; 14 nucleotides align to TRBD2. The J segment lost 4 bases and the V segment lost 5 bases, leaving 8 bases of the junction unmatched. The CDR3 length is 17 residues. Looked up from germline, CDR1 is SGHTA and CDR2 is FQGTGA. CDR3 sequence reads: CASSMTSGRAGADTQYF. As DNA, the CDR3 is TGTGCCAGCAGCATGACTAGCGGGAGGGCCGGCGCAGATACGCAGTATTTT.